There are a few counts of the clone carrying this T cell receptor (beta chain). Its antigen is unknown. The record originates from a study of T cells after yellow fever vaccination. General observations from the study: After the booster, approximately 95% of CD4 and around nine tenths of CD8 primary-response clones were re-detected.

This CDR3 spans 16 amino acids. From germline, CDR1 is MNHEY and CDR2 SMNVEV (reference sequence). V shed 5 bases, J shed 4 bases, and the junction held 9 bases outside the gene matches. Via MiXCR, TCRdb re-called the 5' RACE reads, giving one row per CDR3 protein. The sample has around 320,000 distinct CDR3 sequences; about 11% are singletons. The sequencing used CD4+ T cells sorted from PBMCs, collected 45 days after the yellow fever booster vaccination. The TCR sequence derives from a man in his late teens or twenties who received the YFV17D yellow fever vaccine. The chain employs TRBV27 and TRBJ2-2, with 8 bases matching TRBD1. The CDR3 reads CASSLRDRSSTGELFF. CDR3 coding DNA: TGTGCCAGCAGTCTACGGGACAGGTCCTCCACCGGGGAGCTGTTTTTT.